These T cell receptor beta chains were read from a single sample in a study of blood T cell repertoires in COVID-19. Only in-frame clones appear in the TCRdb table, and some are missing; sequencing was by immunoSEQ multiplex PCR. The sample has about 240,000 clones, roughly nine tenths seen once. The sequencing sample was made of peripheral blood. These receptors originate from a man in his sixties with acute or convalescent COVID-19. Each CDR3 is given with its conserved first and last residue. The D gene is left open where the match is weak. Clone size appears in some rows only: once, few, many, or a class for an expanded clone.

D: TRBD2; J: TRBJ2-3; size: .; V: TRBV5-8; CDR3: CASSLAGRIDTQYF
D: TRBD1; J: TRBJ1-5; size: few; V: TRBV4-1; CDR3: CASSRTDRVVQPQHF
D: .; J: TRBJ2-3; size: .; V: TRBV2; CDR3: CASSSGSATDTQYF
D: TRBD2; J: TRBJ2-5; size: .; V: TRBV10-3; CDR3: CAISASGLAEETQYF
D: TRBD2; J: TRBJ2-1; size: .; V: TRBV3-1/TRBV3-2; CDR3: CASSQTGGRYNEQFF
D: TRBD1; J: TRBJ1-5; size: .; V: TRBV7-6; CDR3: CASSPGTGPNQPQHF
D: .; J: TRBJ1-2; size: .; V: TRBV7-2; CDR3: CASSLDRGARGYTF
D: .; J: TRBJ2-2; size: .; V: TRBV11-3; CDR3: CASSLVAGNTGELFF
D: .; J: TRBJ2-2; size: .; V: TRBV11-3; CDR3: CASSPLSGYAGELFF
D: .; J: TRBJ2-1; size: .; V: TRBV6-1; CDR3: CASSEATGQGNNEQFF
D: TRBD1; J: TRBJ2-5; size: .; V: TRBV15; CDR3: CATSSRDRGGETQYF
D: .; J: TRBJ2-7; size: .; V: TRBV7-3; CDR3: CASSSAGTGAEQYF
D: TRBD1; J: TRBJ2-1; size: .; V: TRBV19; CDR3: CASSIGDRAPSYNEQFF
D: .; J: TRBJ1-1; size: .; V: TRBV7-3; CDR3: CASSLDTYTEAFF
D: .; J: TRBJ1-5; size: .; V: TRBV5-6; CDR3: CASSLMAARRNQPQHF
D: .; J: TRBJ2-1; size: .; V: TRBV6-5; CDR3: CASSRSGTTYNEQFF
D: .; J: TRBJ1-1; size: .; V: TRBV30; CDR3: CAWSPGTLTEAFF
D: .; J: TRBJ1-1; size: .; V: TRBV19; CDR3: CASKGPRSRSEGTNTEAFF
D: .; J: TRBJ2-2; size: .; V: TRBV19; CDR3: CASSIPTTNTGELFF
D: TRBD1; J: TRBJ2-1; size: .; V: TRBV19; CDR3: CASSTRDRDYNEQFF
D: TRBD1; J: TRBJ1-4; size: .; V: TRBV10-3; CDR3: CAIRGDSDNEKLFF
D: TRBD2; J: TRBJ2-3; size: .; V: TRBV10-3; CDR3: CAISVTSGRSPDTQYF
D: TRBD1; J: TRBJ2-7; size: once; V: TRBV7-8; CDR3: CASSLEGGPGTDGYEQYF
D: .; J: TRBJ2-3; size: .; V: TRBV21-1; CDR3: CASNLGGAGTDTQYF
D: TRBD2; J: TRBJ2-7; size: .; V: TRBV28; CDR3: CASSYATSGSLFHEQYF
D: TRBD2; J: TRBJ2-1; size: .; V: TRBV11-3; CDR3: CASSLGGLAGVNEQFF
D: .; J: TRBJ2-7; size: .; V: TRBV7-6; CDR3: CASSLEQGTYEQYF
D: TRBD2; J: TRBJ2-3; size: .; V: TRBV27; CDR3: CASRVAGGPDTQYF
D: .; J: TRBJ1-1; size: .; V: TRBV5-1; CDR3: CASSLGRGALMNTEAFF
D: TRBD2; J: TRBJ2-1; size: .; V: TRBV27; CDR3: CASSRPPNGRAYNEQFF
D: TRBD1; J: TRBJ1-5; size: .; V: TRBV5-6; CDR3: CASSRGGLYSNQPQHF
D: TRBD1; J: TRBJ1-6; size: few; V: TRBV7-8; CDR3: CASSKRTGTSSYNSPLHF
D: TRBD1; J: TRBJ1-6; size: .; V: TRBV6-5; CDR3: CASKVGQRNSPLHF
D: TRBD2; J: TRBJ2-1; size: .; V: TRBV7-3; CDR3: CASSPNGLAREQFF
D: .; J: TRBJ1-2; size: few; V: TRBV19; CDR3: CASSIRGSEYGYTF
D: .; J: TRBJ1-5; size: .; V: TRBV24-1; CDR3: CATSDTGHDQPQHF